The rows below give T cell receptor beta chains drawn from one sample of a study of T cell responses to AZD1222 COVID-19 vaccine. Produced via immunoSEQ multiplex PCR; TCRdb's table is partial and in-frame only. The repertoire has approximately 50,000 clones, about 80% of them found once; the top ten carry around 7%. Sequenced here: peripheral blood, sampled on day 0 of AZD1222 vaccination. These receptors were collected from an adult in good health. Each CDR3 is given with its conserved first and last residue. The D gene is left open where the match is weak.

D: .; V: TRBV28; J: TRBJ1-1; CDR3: CASSQETGNTEAFF
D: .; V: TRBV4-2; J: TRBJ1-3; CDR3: CASSQTDSGNTIYF
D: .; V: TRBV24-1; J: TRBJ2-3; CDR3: CATSSGHTQYF
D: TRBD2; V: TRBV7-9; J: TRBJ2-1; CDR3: CASTRLAGKEQFF
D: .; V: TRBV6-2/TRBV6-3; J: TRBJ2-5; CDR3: CASSLTRGQTQYF
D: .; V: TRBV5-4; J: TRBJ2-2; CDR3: CASSSQKGATGELFF
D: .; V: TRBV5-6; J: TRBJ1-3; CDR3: CASSFRGPQISGNTIYF
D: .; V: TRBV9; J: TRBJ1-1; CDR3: CASSAQNSLVGTEAFF
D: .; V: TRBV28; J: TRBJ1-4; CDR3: CASNRGNEKLFF
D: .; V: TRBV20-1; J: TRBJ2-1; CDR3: CSANQFDEQFF
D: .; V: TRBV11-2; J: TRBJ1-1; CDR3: CASSLDEVTEAFF
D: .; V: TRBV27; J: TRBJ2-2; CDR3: CASSFRSGELFF
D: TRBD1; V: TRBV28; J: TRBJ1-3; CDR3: CASRLQGVSGNTIYF
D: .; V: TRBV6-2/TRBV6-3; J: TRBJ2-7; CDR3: CASSYTGAYEQYF
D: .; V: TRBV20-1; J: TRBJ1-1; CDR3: CSAPQDRGAFF
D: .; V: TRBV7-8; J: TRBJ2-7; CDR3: CASRSGGLGEQYF
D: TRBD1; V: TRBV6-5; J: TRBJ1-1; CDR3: CASSISDRYNTEAFF
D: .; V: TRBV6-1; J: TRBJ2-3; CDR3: CASSETGRTDTQYF
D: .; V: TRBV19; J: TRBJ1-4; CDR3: CASSHGGEKLFF
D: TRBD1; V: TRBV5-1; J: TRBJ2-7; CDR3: CASSLEGTGGGRYEQYF
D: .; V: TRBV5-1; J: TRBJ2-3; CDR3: CASSLGQSTDTQYF
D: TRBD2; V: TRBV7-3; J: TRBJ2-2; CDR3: CASSLGGRVYTSGELFF
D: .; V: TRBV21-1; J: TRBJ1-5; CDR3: CASSKGRGNQPQHF
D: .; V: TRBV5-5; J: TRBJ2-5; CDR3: CASSLAEQETQYF
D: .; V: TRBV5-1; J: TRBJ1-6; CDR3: CASSLNQGLNNSPLHF
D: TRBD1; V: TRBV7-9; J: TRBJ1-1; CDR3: CASSPTGTAEAFF